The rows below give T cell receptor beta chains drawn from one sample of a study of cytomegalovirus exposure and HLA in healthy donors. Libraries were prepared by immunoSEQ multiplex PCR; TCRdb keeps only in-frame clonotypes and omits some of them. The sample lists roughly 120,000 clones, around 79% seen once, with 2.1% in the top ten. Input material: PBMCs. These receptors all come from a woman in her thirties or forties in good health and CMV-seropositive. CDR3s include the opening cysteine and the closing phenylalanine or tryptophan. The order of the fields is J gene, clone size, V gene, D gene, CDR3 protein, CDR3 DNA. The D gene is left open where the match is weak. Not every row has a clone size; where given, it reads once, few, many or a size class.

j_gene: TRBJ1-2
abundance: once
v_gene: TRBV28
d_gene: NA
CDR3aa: CASSTGTQLYGYTF
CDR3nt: TGTGCCAGCAGTACCGGGACACAACTTTATGGCTACACCTTC

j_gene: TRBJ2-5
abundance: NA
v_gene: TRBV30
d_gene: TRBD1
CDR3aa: CAWSWGQGTSQYF
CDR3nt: TGTGCCTGGAGTTGGGGACAGGGAACGTCCCAGTACTTC

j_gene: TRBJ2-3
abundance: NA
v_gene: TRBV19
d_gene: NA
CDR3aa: CASSIAGGFTDTQYF
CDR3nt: TGTGCCAGTAGTATAGCGGGGGGCTTCACAGATACGCAGTATTTT

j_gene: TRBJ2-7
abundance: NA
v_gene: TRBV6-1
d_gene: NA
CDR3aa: CASSAGRQYEQYF
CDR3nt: TGTGCCAGCAGTGCCGGTAGACAGTACGAGCAGTACTTC

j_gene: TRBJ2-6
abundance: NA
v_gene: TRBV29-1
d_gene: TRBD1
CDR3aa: CSVLPGQGKSDSGANVLTF
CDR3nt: TGCAGCGTCCTACCGGGACAGGGCAAATCTGACTCTGGGGCCAACGTCCTGACTTTC

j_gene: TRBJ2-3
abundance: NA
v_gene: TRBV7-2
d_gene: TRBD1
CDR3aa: CASSLDRGADTQYF
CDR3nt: TGTGCCAGCAGCCTTGACAGGGGGGCAGATACGCAGTATTTT

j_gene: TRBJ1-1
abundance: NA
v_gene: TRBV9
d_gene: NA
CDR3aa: CASSARGREGGEAFF
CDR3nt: TGTGCCAGCAGCGCGAGAGGGAGGGAAGGGGGTGAAGCTTTCTTT

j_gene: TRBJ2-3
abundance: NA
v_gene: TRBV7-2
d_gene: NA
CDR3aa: CASSLPALGTDTQYF
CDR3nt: TGTGCCAGCAGCTTACCAGCCCTAGGCACAGATACGCAGTATTTT

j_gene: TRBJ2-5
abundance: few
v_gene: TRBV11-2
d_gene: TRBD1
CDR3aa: CASSLGRGRETQYF
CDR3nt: TGTGCCAGCAGCTTAGGCAGGGGGCGAGAGACCCAGTACTTC

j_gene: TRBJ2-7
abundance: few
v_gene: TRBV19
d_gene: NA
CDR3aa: CASSIHVAGAYEQYF
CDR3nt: TGTGCCAGTAGTATCCACGTGGCCGGGGCCTACGAGCAGTACTTC

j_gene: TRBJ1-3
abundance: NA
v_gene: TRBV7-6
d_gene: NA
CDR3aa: CASSSAGRAQGNTIYF
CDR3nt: TGTGCCAGCAGCTCAGCCGGCAGGGCCCAAGGAAACACCATATATTTT

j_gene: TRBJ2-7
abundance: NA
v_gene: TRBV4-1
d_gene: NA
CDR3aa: CASSQVSGTREDEQYF
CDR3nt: TGCGCCAGCAGCCAAGTCTCAGGGACAAGAGAGGACGAGCAGTACTTC

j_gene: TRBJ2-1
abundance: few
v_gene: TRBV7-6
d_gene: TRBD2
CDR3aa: CASSPGLAGSNEQFF
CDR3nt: TGTGCCAGCAGCCCGGGACTAGCGGGGTCCAATGAGCAGTTCTTC

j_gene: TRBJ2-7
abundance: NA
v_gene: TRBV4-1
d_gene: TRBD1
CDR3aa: CASSQDGTGINEQYF
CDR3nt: TGCGCCAGCAGCCAAGATGGGACAGGGATCAACGAGCAGTACTTC

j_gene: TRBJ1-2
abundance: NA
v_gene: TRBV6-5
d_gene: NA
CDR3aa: CASTGGNGYTF
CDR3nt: TGTGCCAGCACAGGAGGGAATGGCTACACCTTC

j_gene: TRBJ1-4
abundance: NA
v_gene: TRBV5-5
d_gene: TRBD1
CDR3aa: CASSFGQGGGPTNEKLFF
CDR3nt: TGTGCCAGCAGCTTCGGACAGGGAGGGGGTCCAACTAATGAAAAACTGTTTTTT

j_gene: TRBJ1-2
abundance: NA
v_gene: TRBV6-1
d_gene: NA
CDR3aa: CASSMGGNYGYTF
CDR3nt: TGTGCCAGCAGTATGGGAGGGAACTATGGCTACACCTTC

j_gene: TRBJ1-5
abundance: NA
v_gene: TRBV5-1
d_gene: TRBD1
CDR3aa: CASSLGQGEGAQHF
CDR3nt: TGCGCCAGCAGCTTGGGACAGGGTGAAGGTGCCCAGCATTTT

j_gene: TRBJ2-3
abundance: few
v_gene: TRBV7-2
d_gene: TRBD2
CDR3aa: CASSLRALAGGPDTQYF
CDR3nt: TGTGCCAGCAGCTTACGAGCGCTAGCGGGGGGCCCAGATACGCAGTATTTT

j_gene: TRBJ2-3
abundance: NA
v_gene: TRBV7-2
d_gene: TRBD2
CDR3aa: CASRKLAGAGLGTDTQYF
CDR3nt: TGTGCCAGCAGGAAGCTAGCGGGAGCGGGGTTAGGCACAGATACGCAGTATTTT

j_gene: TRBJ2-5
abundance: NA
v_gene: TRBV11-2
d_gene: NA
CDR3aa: CASSLVSPSQETQYF
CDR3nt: TGTGCCAGCAGCTTAGTGTCACCTTCACAGGAGACCCAGTACTTC

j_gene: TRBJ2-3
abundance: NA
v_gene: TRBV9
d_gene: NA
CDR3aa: CASSVTPFRGSTDTQYF
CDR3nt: TGTGCCAGCAGCGTAACTCCCTTTAGGGGGTCCACAGATACGCAGTATTTT

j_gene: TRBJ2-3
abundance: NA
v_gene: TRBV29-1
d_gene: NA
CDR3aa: CSVDEGSDTQYF
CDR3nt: TGCAGCGTTGACGAGGGATCAGATACGCAGTATTTT

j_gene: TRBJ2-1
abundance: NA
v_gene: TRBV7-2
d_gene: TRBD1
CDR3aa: CASSWRQGAWNEQFF
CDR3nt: TGTGCCAGCAGTTGGCGTCAGGGGGCTTGGAATGAGCAGTTCTTC

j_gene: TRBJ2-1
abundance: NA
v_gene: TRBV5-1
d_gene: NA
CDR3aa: CASSLVAGSNEQFF
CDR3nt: TGCGCCAGCAGCTTGGTGGCGGGGTCCAATGAGCAGTTCTTC

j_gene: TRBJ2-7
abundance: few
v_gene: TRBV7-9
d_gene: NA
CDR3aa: CASSLVASTYEQYF
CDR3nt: TGTGCCAGCAGCTTAGTAGCGTCTACCTACGAGCAGTACTTC

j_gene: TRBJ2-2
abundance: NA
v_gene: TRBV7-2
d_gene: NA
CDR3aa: CASSLVRQNTGELFF
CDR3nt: TGTGCCAGCAGCTTGGTTAGACAGAACACCGGGGAGCTGTTTTTT

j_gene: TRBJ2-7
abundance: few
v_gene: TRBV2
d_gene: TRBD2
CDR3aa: CASIGPLADQGQYF
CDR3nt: TGTGCCAGCATCGGCCCACTAGCGGACCAGGGGCAGTACTTC

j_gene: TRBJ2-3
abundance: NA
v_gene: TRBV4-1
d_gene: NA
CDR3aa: CASGPRWDTQYF
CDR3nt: TGCGCCAGCGGGCCCCGGTGGGATACGCAGTATTTT

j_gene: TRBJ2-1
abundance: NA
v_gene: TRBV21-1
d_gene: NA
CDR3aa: CASIERDRVFFWDLDEQFF
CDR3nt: TGTGCCAGCATCGAAAGGGACAGGGTTTTTTTTTGGGATTTGGATGAGCAGTTCTTC

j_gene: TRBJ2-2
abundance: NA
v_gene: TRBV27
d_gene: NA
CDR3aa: CASSPRGLNTGELFF
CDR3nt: TGTGCCAGCAGCCCGCGGGGCTTGAACACCGGGGAGCTGTTTTTT

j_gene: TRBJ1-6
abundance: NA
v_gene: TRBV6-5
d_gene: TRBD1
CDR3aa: CASSYGQGAGSPLHF
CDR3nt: TGTGCCAGCAGTTACGGGCAGGGGGCAGGGTCACCCCTCCACTTT

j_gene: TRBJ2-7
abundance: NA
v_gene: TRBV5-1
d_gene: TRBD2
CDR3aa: CASSSGLAGGLSEQYF
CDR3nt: TGCGCCAGCAGCTCGGGACTAGCGGGGGGGCTTAGCGAGCAGTACTTC

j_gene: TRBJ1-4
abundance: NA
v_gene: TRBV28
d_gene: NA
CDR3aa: CASSLRQVAFGKLFF
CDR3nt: TGTGCCAGCAGTTTAAGGCAGGTGGCCTTCGGAAAACTGTTTTTT

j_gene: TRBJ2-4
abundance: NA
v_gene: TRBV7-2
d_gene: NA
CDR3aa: CASSLDERKNIQYF
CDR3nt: TGTGCCAGCAGCTTAGATGAGCGGAAAAACATTCAGTACTTC

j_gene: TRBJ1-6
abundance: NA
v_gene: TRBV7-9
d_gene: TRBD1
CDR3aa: CASSLGQGFYNSPLHF
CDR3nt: TGTGCCAGCAGCTTAGGACAGGGCTTTTATAATTCACCCCTCCACTTT

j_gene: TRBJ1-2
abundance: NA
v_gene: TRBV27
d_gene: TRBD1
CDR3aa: CASSSPATGSYGYTF
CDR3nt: TGTGCCAGCAGTTCTCCGGCGACAGGGTCCTATGGCTACACCTTC

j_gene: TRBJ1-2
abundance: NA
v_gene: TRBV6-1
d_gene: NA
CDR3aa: CASRQNNYGYTF
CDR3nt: TGTGCCAGTAGACAGAATAACTATGGCTACACCTTC

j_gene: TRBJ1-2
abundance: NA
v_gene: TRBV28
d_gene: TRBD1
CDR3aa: CASSLYGTGAYGYTF
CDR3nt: TGTGCCAGCAGTTTATACGGGACAGGGGCATATGGCTACACCTTC

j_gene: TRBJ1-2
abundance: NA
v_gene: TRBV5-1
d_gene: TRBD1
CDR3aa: CASSPTGGDYGYTF
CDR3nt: TGCGCCAGCAGCCCGACAGGGGGCGACTATGGCTACACCTTC

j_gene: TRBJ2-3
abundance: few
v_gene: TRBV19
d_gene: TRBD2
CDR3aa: CASSIRGGRADTQYF
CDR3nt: TGTGCCAGTAGTATCCGGGGGGGCCGGGCAGATACGCAGTATTTT

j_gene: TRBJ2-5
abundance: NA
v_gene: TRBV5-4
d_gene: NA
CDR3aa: CASSLGVETQYF
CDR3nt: TGTGCCAGCAGCTTGGGCGTAGAGACCCAGTACTTC

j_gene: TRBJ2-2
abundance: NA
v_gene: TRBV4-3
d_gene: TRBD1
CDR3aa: CASSQAGTGGLGELFF
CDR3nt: TGCGCCAGCAGCCAAGCCGGGACAGGGGGCCTCGGGGAGCTGTTTTTT

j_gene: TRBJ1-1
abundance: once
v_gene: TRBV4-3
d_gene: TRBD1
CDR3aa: CASSPGTGNTEAFF
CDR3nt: TGCGCCAGCAGCCCTGGGACAGGGAACACTGAAGCTTTCTTT

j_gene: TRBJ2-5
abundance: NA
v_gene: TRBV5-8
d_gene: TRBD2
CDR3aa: CASGVGLASRETQYF
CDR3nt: TGTGCCAGCGGGGTAGGACTAGCGTCGAGGGAGACCCAGTACTTC

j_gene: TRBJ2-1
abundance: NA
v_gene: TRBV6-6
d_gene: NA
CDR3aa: CASSYGGNEQFF
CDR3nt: TGTGCCAGCAGTTACGGAGGGAATGAGCAGTTCTTC

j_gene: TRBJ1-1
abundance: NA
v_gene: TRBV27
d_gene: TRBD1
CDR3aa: CASSLDRGTEAFF
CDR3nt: TGTGCCAGCAGTTTAGACAGGGGCACTGAAGCTTTCTTT

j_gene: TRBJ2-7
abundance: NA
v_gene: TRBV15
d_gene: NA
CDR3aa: CATSRDSASAYEQYF
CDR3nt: TGTGCCACCAGCAGAGATAGCGCTAGCGCCTACGAGCAGTACTTC

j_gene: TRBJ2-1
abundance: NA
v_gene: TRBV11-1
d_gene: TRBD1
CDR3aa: CASSLGDRGTEQFF
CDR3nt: TGTGCCAGCAGCTTGGGAGACAGGGGCACTGAGCAGTTCTTC

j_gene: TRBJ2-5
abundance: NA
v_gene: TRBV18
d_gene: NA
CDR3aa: CASSPPERETQYF
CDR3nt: TGTGCCAGCTCACCGCCGGAGCGGGAGACCCAGTACTTC

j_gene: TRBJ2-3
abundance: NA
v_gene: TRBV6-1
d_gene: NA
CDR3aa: CASTPGWDTQYF
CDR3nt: TGTGCCAGCACTCCAGGGTGGGATACGCAGTATTTT

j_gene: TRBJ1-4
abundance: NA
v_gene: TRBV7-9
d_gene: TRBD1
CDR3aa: CASSPGQGTEKLFF
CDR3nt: TGTGCCAGCAGCCCGGGACAGGGAACTGAAAAACTGTTTTTT

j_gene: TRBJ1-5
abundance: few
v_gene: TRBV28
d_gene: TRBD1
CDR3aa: CANSGGHSNQPQHF
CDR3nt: TGTGCCAACTCAGGGGGGCATAGCAATCAGCCCCAGCATTTT

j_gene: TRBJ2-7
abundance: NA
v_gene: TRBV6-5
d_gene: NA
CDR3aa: CASSFGQLGQNYEQYF
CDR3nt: TGTGCCAGCAGTTTTGGACAACTAGGACAGAACTACGAGCAGTACTTC

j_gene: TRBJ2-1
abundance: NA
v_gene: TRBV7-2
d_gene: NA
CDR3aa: CASSPIRGSEQFF
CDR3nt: TGTGCCAGCAGCCCCATCCGAGGGAGTGAGCAGTTCTTC